These 26 T cell receptor beta chains were all obtained from the same sample, sequenced in a study of blood T cell repertoires in COVID-19. The protocol was immunoSEQ multiplex PCR, while the TCRdb copy is restricted to in-frame clones and leaves out a portion. This table has 200,000 to 250,000 clones, around 80% appearing once. Sequencing used PBMCs or T cells enriched from blood (not recorded which). These receptors came from a man in his 60s who had recovered from COVID-19.

The chain links TRBV24-1 to TRBJ2-3; D ambiguous. The CDR3 is 13 amino acids. Between the trimmed V and J ends, which lost 3 bases and 4 bases, there was a span of 7 bases. The germline CDR1 and CDR2 sequences are KGHDR and SFDVKD. The CDR3 coding sequence is TGTGCCACCAGTGATACGCAGGCAGATACGCAGTATTTT. Translated, it gives CATSDTQADTQYF.

The count of this clone is one. The chain carries TRBV5-1 and TRBJ2-2, with TRBD1 matching 8 bases. Germline loops: CDR1 SGHRS, CDR2 YFSETQ. The CDR3 has 16 residues. J lost 8 bases, V lost 4 bases, and 13 bases had no gene match. For the CDR3, the DNA is TGCGCCAGCAGCGGACCGGGACAGGCTTCTGTGGGGGAGCTGTTTTTT. Its protein is CASSGPGQASVGELFF.

The gene calls are TRBV4-1 and TRBJ1-5, with no clear D. The CDR3 has 18 residues. The germline CDR1 and CDR2 sequences are MGHRA and YSYEKL. V was shortened by 0 bases and J by 4 bases, with 19 bases between the two germline ends. The CDR3 nucleotides are TGCGCCAGCAGCCAAGATCTTCTTGGCGGACTGGCAAATCAGCCCCAGCATTTT. Its translation is CASSQDLLGGLANQPQHF.

The chain uses TRBV27 and TRBJ2-7; 12 nucleotides agree with TRBD2. The CDR3 consists of 14 residues. CDR1 and CDR2 from the germline V gene are MNHEY and SMNVEV (reference sequence). Trimming cost V 6 bases and J 7 bases; bases outside gene matches: 7. The CDR3 DNA sequence: TGTGCCAGCAGGGCTAGCGGGGGGGGTTTGGAGCAGTACTTC. Translated, it gives CASRASGGGLEQYF.

This clone was detected ten times or more. The rearrangement uses TRBV11-2 and TRBJ2-2; D unresolved. The germline V and J ends were trimmed by 6 bases and 5 bases, with 4 bases remaining between them. Per the germline V gene, CDR1 is SGHAT and CDR2 is FQNNGV. The CDR3 runs 11 residues. The CDR3 here is CASRATGELFF. The CDR3 DNA is TGTGCCAGCAGAGCTACCGGGGAGCTGTTTTTT. Variable domain in full (rest from reference TRBV11-2 and TRBJ2-2): EAGVAQSPRYKIIEKRQSVAFWCNPISGHATLYWYQQILGQGPKLLIQFQNNGVVDDSQLPKDRFSAERLKGVDSTLKIQPAKLEDSAVYLCASRATGELFFGEGSRLTVL.

The V and J genes are TRBV30 and TRBJ2-7, with TRBD2 identical over 7 bases. The germline gives CDR1 GTSNPN, CDR2 SVGIG (reference sequence). With V trimmed by 2 bases and J by 6 bases, 7 bases remained unmatched. This CDR3 has 13 amino acids. The CDR3 region is CAWSFGLVREQYF. Here the CDR3 DNA reads TGTGCCTGGAGTTTTGGACTAGTTCGCGAGCAGTACTTC.

The rearrangement uses TRBV27 and TRBJ1-1; no clear D gene. Trimming removed 5 bases at V and 1 base at J, with 8 bases between. Germline CDR1 is MNHEY and CDR2 is SMNVEV (reference sequence). CDR3 length equals 13 residues. CDR3 in DNA: TGTGCCAGCAGTCTTGGGCGGAACACTGAAGCTTTCTTT. This translates into CASSLGRNTEAFF.

This clone was counted once. The chain links TRBV27 to TRBJ1-5; tentative D call: TRBD1 (5 bases). With 3 bases removed from V and 2 bases from J, the gap between germline ends came to 8 bases. CDR1 and CDR2 from the germline V gene are MNHEY and SMNVEV (reference sequence). The CDR3 has 14 amino acids. The CDR3 is CASSFARGNQPQHF. The CDR3 DNA is TGTGCCAGCAGTTTCGCCAGGGGCAATCAGCCCCAGCATTTT.

This clone was observed a single time. The same CDR3 can be traced to other DNA sequences in this sample. The genes are TRBV18 and TRBJ2-5; 7 bases line up with TRBD2. CDR1 is KGHSH and CDR2 is LQKENI in the germline V gene. The J segment lost 3 bases and the V segment lost 2 bases, leaving 0 bases of the junction unmatched. The CDR3 sequence is 13 residues long. The CDR3 DNA sequence: TGTGCCAGCTCACCAGGACTAGAAGAGACCCAGTACTTC. Translating it yields CASSPGLEETQYF. Combining the CDR3 with reference TRBV18 and TRBJ2-5 gives the whole variable domain NAGVMQNPRHLVRRRGQEARLRCSPMKGHSHVYWYRQLPEEGLKFMVYLQKENIIDESGMPKERFSAEFPKEGPSILRIQQVVRGDSAAYFCASSPGLEETQYFGPGTRLLVL.

The chain employs TRBV7-2 and TRBJ1-2; 9 bases match TRBD1. The CDR3 extends over 13 amino acids. The junction had 3 bases not matched to a gene; V was cut back by 5 bases and J by 5 bases. Germline-derived CDR1 and CDR2 are SGHTA and FQGNSA. CDR3 bases: TGTGCCAGCAGCGTGGACAGGGGTTATGGCTACACCTTC. Translating gives CASSVDRGYGYTF.

The genes are TRBV7-2 and TRBJ1-2; 9 nucleotides align to TRBD1. The CDR3 runs to 16 residues. V shed 5 bases and J 4 bases; nucleotides not matched to a gene: 11. CDR1 is SGHTA and CDR2 is FQGNSA in the germline V gene. The CDR3 DNA sequence: TGTGCCAGCAGCCTTGGGACAGGGTTTAACAGCTATGGCTACACCTTC. Translated: CASSLGTGFNSYGYTF.

The chain carries TRBV5-1 and TRBJ2-2; D is undetermined. The V and J ends lost 2 bases and 1 base respectively, with 9 bases between them. This CDR3 region has 15 residues. Germline V gene sequence: CDR1 SGHRS, CDR2 YFSETQ. The CDR3 region is CASSFQPGNTGELFF. DNA of the CDR3: TGCGCCAGCAGCTTCCAACCAGGGAACACCGGGGAGCTGTTTTTT.

CDR3 sequence: CASSFAGGRGNEQFF. The CDR3, as DNA: TGTGCCAGCAGTTTCGCGGGGGGCCGGGGTAATGAGCAGTTCTTC. This chain uses TRBV5-5 with TRBJ2-1, with 8 bases lining up with TRBD2. The CDR3 is 15 residues long. Germline V gene data show CDR1 as SGHKS and CDR2 as YYEKEE (reference sequence). V was pared by 5 bases and J by 7 bases, with 11 bases of the junction left unmatched. Full variable domain (outside the CDR3, taken from reference TRBV5-5 and TRBJ2-1): DAGVTQSPTHLIKTRGQQVTLRCSPISGHKSVSWYQQVLGQGPQFIFQYYEKEERGRGNFPDRFSARQFPNYSSELNVNALLLGDSALYLCASSFAGGRGNEQFFGPGTRLTVL.

The chain links TRBV30 to TRBJ2-3, with TRBD2 matching 8 bases. CDR1 is GTSNPN and CDR2 is SVGIG in the germline V gene (reference sequence). CDR3 length: 13 residues. V shed 8 bases, J shed 0 bases, and the junction held 4 bases outside the gene matches. CDR3 nucleotides: TGTGCCGCAATAGCGGGGAGCACAGATACGCAGTATTTT. The encoded protein is CAAIAGSTDTQYF.

V gene TRBV6-4 combines with J gene TRBJ1-2; TRBD1 might be the D (6 bases). V shed 3 bases and J shed 9 bases, with 17 bases lying between them. There are 14 residues in the CDR3. Germline V CDR1 and CDR2: MRHNA, SNTAGT. Here the CDR3 reads CASSDFKRGTSYTF. Written as DNA, the CDR3 is TGTGCCAGCAGTGATTTTAAAAGGGGGACCAGCTACACCTTC.

CDR3 sequence: CASNSGGGYNEQFF. The CDR3 DNA sequence: TGTGCCAGCAACAGCGGGGGGGGATACAATGAGCAGTTCTTC. The chain joins TRBV7-2 to TRBJ2-1; TRBD2 matches at 10 bases. The CDR3 is 14 residues long. V shed 7 bases and J 4 bases; nucleotides not matched to a gene: 4. CDR1 is SGHTA, CDR2 FQGNSA, per germline.

This clone was detected once. This rearrangement joins TRBV21-1 to TRBJ1-3. TRBV21-1 is deemed a pseudogene. The CDR3 contains 17 residues. CDR3 protein: CASNTKGLSSSGNTIYF. The CDR3 DNA sequence: TGTGCCAGCAATACGAAGGGACTCTCGAGCTCTGGAAACACCATATATTTT.

This chain links TRBV11-2 with TRBJ2-1, with 10 bases matching TRBD2. V shed 5 bases, J shed 9 bases, and the junction held 10 bases outside the gene matches. Germline V gene data show CDR1 as SGHAT and CDR2 as FQNNGV. The CDR3 loop spans 15 amino acids. The CDR3: CASSTRTSGDAEQFF. The CDR3 bases are TGTGCCAGCAGCACTCGGACTAGCGGAGACGCTGAGCAGTTCTTC.

V and J are TRBV6-2 or TRBV6-3 and TRBJ2-7; D gene uncertain. This CDR3 is 13 amino acids long. Germline CDR1 and CDR2: MNHEY and SVGEGT. Trimming left V 2 bases short and J 1 base short, with 6 bases between. The DNA for the CDR3 is TGTGCCAGCAGTTACGCAGAATCCTACGAGCAGTACTTC. Protein product: CASSYAESYEQYF.

The V gene is TRBV5-1, the J gene TRBJ2-1; 12 nucleotides align to TRBD2. Trimming took 6 bases from V and 5 from J; bases not matched to a gene: 6. CDR1 and CDR2 (germline): SGHRS, YFSETQ. The CDR3 totals 15 residues. CDR3 sequence (DNA): TGCGCCAGCAACCGACTAGCGGGGGCTAACAATGAGCAGTTCTTC. Amino acid sequence: CASNRLAGANNEQFF.

This clone was observed a handful of times. CDR3 sequence reads: CASSDGTGSSPLHF. CDR3 nucleotides: TGTGCCAGCAGTGACGGGACAGGTAGTTCACCCCTCCACTTT. The rearrangement links TRBV27 to TRBJ1-6; 8 nucleotides match TRBD1. Trimming cost V 5 bases and J 9 bases; bases outside gene matches: 6. This CDR3 spans 14 amino acids. CDR1 and CDR2 from the germline V gene are MNHEY and SMNVEV (reference sequence).

V is TRBV9 and J is TRBJ2-6; no clear D. The V end was cut by 0 bases, the J end by 0 bases, with 4 bases between. The CDR3 has 15 residues. Germline assignment: CDR1 SGDLS and CDR2 YYNGEE. The CDR3: CASSVVGSGANVLTF. CDR3 bases: TGTGCCAGCAGCGTAGTCGGCTCTGGGGCCAACGTCCTGACTTTC.

This chain uses TRBV11-1 with TRBJ2-5; D is possibly TRBD2 (6 bases). V lost 0 bases to trimming and J lost 3 bases, with 11 bases between them. CDR1 is SGHAT and CDR2 is FQDESV in the germline V gene (reference sequence). The CDR3 has 15 residues. In DNA, the CDR3 is TGTGCCAGCAGCTTAGCGGGGACGGGGGAAGAGACCCAGTACTTC. Its translation is CASSLAGTGEETQYF.

This chain links TRBV21-1 with TRBJ1-1. TRBV21-1 is classified as a pseudogene. CDR3 size: 14 residues. The CDR3 DNA reads as TGTGCCAGCATCTTCTCCCGAGGAGACACTGAAGCTTTCTTT. Residues: CASIFSRGDTEAFF.

This clone was seen only once. This chain links TRBV7-6 with TRBJ2-5; D perhaps matches TRBD2 (5 bases). CDR3 length equals 16 residues. Per the germline V gene, CDR1 is SGHVS and CDR2 is FNYEAQ. V was cut by 0 bases and J by 0 bases, with 11 bases left in between. In DNA form, the CDR3 reads TGTGCCAGCAGCTTAGCGGAGTCGGGGTACCAAGAGACCCAGTACTTC. Translated, it gives CASSLAESGYQETQYF.

This sequence joins TRBV11-2 and TRBJ1-6; TRBD1 might be the D (5 bases). The germline CDR1 and CDR2 sequences are SGHAT and FQNNGV. The CDR3 has 17 residues. Between the trimmed V and J ends, which lost 5 bases and 6 bases, there was a span of 20 bases. The CDR3 reads CASSTFLSGTSNSPLHF. DNA of the CDR3: TGTGCCAGCAGCACATTCCTATCTGGGACTTCTAATTCACCCCTCCACTTT.